This T cell receptor beta chain is from a study of T cell responses to AZD1222 COVID-19 vaccine (dated by TCRdb to the early 2020s). For context, the study as a whole: A total of approximately 230 trial participants underwent TCR sequencing, of whom 207 received two doses of AZD1222 and around 25 received two doses of the MenACWY control vaccine. Trial participants were enrolled by age into subgroups of 18-55, 56-69 and 70-plus years, and around 150, 28 and 57 TCR-sequenced participants, respectively, were included in these subgroups. What the research found in general, with its limitations: Participants were mostly white British, with more females than males. The authors suggested clonal diversity may have been underestimated. Reportedly, close to half of the unique spike-specific TCRs recognized epitopes lying outside the regions that are mutated in the B.1.351 and B.1.1.7 variants. Conclusions about previously exposed vaccinees were limited because only six AZD1222 recipients were SARS-CoV-2 seropositive at baseline. The whole spike protein was spanned by vaccine-associated CD4 TCRs, and dominant responses were seen in regions 160-218 and 743-854. Spike-specific TCR breadth and depth rose significantly after two AZD1222 doses compared with day 0 and with MenACWY recipients. Because no day 14 peak-response samples were available, the repertoires could be characterized only after the peak T cell response. In the small 56-69-year group, the increase in depth fell short of significance, most likely because of low power.

For CDR1 and CDR2, the germline V gene (reference sequence) lists SEHNR and FQNEAQ. Counted from cysteine to phenylalanine, this CDR3 has 14 amino acids. The kept DNA is CDR3 alone, 42 bases in frame from the first base. For this chain, trimming is 5 bases at the V end and 5 bases at the J end, and the number of junction bases without a gene match is 5. In the case of this clone: The antigen it binds to is not known. The sample holds no much larger clone one base away, and base qualities are not on file.

The CDR3 regions of human TCRbeta chains were subjected to immunosequencing. Per the source publication's procedure: TCRs in the repertoires were compared against a reference library of SARS-CoV-2-specific TCRs that had been generated with the MIRA antigen-specificity platform. Breadth was defined as the fraction of unique TCRs that were SARS-CoV-2-associated. Depth was defined as the fraction of total T cells that were SARS-CoV-2-associated. Using the MIRA data, every spike-specific TCR was mapped to the spike region that the TCR reacted to and assigned to either a CD4 or a CD8 class. Log10-transformed breadth and depth values were compared by one-way ANOVA with Sidak's multiple comparisons tests. In its TCRdb copy, this immuneACCESS table keeps in-frame sequences only and misses some clones. Where compared with another copy, unresolved V genes explain less than half of these, and the others have no known cause. V, J and clone size derive from that table, while D and trimming were established from the DNA sequence. For this sample there are about 160,000 clones; around 90% appear just once. Approximately 3% of the sample comes from the top ten.

Per the publication, the time point label means: about 28 days (+/-7) after the second vaccine dose. AZD1222 recipients given second doses at about 4 weeks or at about 12 weeks were pooled, since spike-specific TCR depth and breadth were not found to differ between the two schedules. Samples from vaccinated people were obtained from the UK trials COV001 and COV002, which included a single-blind randomized controlled phase 2/3 trial of AZD1222 (ChAdOx1 nCoV-19) in healthy adults. For TCRbeta chain sequencing, PBMC samples were collected from trial participants at day 0 and at day 28 after the second dose.

The sequencing here drew on peripheral blood, taken 28 days after the second AZD1222 dose. The sequence was collected from an adult who received the AZD1222 COVID-19 vaccine. The sequence joins TRBV7-9 to TRBJ2-2, and 7 bases in between align with TRBD1. The sequenced DNA: TGTGCCAGCAGCGGGGCAGGGGGAACCGGGGAGCTGTTTTTT. This is translated as CASSGAGGTGELFF.